Each of the 32 T cell receptor beta chains below was sequenced from the same sample in a study of blood T cell repertoires in COVID-19. Libraries were prepared by immunoSEQ multiplex PCR; TCRdb keeps only in-frame clonotypes and omits some of them. Among approximately 150,000 clones listed, about 81% were seen once. The sample comprised peripheral blood. The receptors originated from a woman over 75 with acute or convalescent COVID-19.

V usage is TRBV3-1 (or the pseudogene TRBV3-2) and J usage is TRBJ2-3, with D possibly being TRBD1 (6 bases). Germline V lookup: CDR1 LGHDT, CDR2 YNNKEL (reference sequence). Trimming shortened V by 0 bases and J by 0 bases, and 16 bases separated the two germline ends. This CDR3 region has 18 residues. For the CDR3, the DNA is TGTGCCAGCAGCCAAGATCCGTGGACAGACCCTAGCACAGATACGCAGTATTTT. Protein: CASSQDPWTDPSTDTQYF.

The chain links TRBV5-1 to TRBJ1-1; 7 bases line up with TRBD1. Trimming at V came to 4 bases and at J to 1 base, leaving 4 bases not matched to a gene. The CDR3 extends over 14 amino acids. Per germline, CDR1 SGHRS and CDR2 YFSETQ. CDR3 bases: TGCGCCAGCAGCCGCCGGACAGGGAACACTGAAGCTTTCTTT. It encodes CASSRRTGNTEAFF.

The chain couples TRBV5-4 to TRBJ2-1; the match to TRBD2 covers 12 bases. Per the germline V gene, CDR1 is SGHNT and CDR2 is YYREEE (reference sequence). The CDR3 runs to 16 residues. J was trimmed by 8 bases and V by 4 bases; bases with no gene match: 10. The CDR3 bases are TGTGCCAGCAGCACCCGGACTAGCGGGAATGACTATGAGCAGTTCTTC. As protein: CASSTRTSGNDYEQFF.

The genes are TRBV5-1 and TRBJ1-2; the D gene is possibly TRBD1 (6 bases). Germline V gene data show CDR1 as SGHRS and CDR2 as YFSETQ. The CDR3 runs to 16 residues. V lost 4 bases and J 1 base, leaving 17 bases between the germline ends. Here the CDR3 reads CASSPKTGTFNYGYTF. As DNA, the CDR3 is TGCGCCAGCAGCCCCAAAACAGGGACCTTTAACTATGGCTACACCTTC. Variable domain in full (rest from reference TRBV5-1 and TRBJ1-2): KAGVTQTPRYLIKTRGQQVTLSCSPISGHRSVSWYQQTPGQGLQFLFEYFSETQRNKGNFPGRFSGRQFSNSRSEMNVSTLELGDSALYLCASSPKTGTFNYGYTFGSGTRLTVV.

V usage is TRBV12-5 and J usage is TRBJ1-5, with D possibly TRBD1 on 5 matching bases. The germline CDR1 and CDR2 sequences are LGHNT and FRNRAP. The CDR3 runs 18 residues. The V gene lost 1 base and the J gene lost 11 bases, with 27 bases spanning the gap. CDR3 region: CASGLAYPPRIPGGAQHF. The CDR3 DNA reads TGTGCTAGTGGTTTGGCCTACCCCCCAAGAATACCCGGGGGAGCCCAGCATTTT.

The table lists this clone with many counts. This chain connects TRBV7-9 to TRBJ2-7; D unclear. Germline CDR1 and CDR2: SEHNR and FQNEAQ (reference sequence). The ends were cut back, 0 bases at V and 3 bases at J, with 6 bases in the middle. The CDR3 contains 13 residues. This chain's CDR3 is CASSLAPDYEQYF. DNA for the CDR3: TGTGCCAGCAGCTTAGCCCCAGACTACGAGCAGTACTTC.

Only a few counts were recorded for this clone. The chain employs TRBV11-2 and TRBJ2-7; D might be TRBD2 (5 bases). The CDR3 length is 13 residues. Germline CDR1 SGHAT, CDR2 FQNNGV. Trimming pared 3 bases from V and 0 bases from J, leaving 6 bases between. DNA of the CDR3: TGTGCCAGCAGCTTGGAGGTCTCCTACGAGCAGTACTTC. This encodes CASSLEVSYEQYF.

This chain connects TRBV27 to TRBJ1-5; D is ambiguous. In germline, CDR1 is MNHEY, CDR2 SMNVEV (reference sequence). V was pared by 5 bases and J by 2 bases, with 13 bases between. The CDR3 length is 15 residues. CDR3 protein: CASSLRWQGNQPQHF. CDR3 DNA: TGTGCCAGCAGTCTACGTTGGCAGGGCAATCAGCCCCAGCATTTT.

The CDR3 sequence is CASSVVPSREFTDTQYF. CDR3 nucleotides: TGTGCCAGCAGCGTAGTACCGAGTCGGGAGTTCACAGATACGCAGTATTTT. The chain recombines TRBV9 with TRBJ2-3; D perhaps matches TRBD2 (6 bases). The length of the CDR3 is 17 residues. CDR1 is SGDLS and CDR2 is YYNGEE in the germline V gene. The V end was cut by 0 bases, the J end by 2 bases, with 16 bases between.

The genes are TRBV19 and TRBJ2-2; 10 nucleotides agree with TRBD2. V trimming: 3 bases; J trimming: 5 bases; junction bases outside the gene matches: 6. The CDR3 covers 16 residues. CDR1 and CDR2 from the germline V gene are LNHDA and SQIVND (reference sequence). CDR3 loop: CASSIFSAGGTGELFF. CDR3 nucleotide sequence: TGTGCCAGTAGTATTTTCTCAGCGGGAGGGACCGGGGAGCTGTTTTTT.

This chain connects TRBV5-1 to TRBJ2-5; 10 nucleotides line up with TRBD2. V trimming: 0 bases; J trimming: 2 bases; junction bases outside the gene matches: 7. The CDR3 is made up of 17 amino acids. CDR1 SGHRS and CDR2 YFSETQ come from the germline V gene. The CDR3 DNA reads as TGCGCCAGCAGCTTGGGACTAGCGGGCGATACTCAAGAGACCCAGTACTTC. This sequence encodes CASSLGLAGDTQETQYF.

V is TRBV3-1 (or the pseudogene TRBV3-2) and J is TRBJ1-1; no clear D gene. Germline lookup yields CDR1 LGHDT and CDR2 YNNKEL (reference sequence). This CDR3 contains 13 residues. The V end was cut by 2 bases, the J end by 4 bases, with 8 bases between. CDR3 sequence reads: CASSQPASTEAFF. The CDR3 DNA reads as TGTGCCAGCAGCCAACCTGCCAGCACTGAAGCTTTCTTT.

This clone has just one count. This chain joins TRBV7-9 and TRBJ2-7; 10 bases agree with TRBD2. Germline assignment: CDR1 SEHNR and CDR2 FQNEAQ (reference sequence). CDR3 length: 14 amino acids. Trimming at V came to 1 base and at J to 6 bases, leaving 3 bases not matched to a gene. The CDR3 loop is CASSLGAGGSEQYF. The CDR3 nucleotides read TGTGCCAGCAGCTTAGGAGCGGGGGGGAGCGAGCAGTACTTC.

The V gene is TRBV3-1 (or the pseudogene TRBV3-2), the J gene TRBJ1-1; no definite D call. CDR1 is LGHDT, CDR2 YNNKEL, per germline (reference sequence). V lost 4 bases, J lost 1 base, and 4 bases lay in between. CDR3 length: 12 amino acids. This chain's CDR3 is CASSPSNTEAFF. In DNA, the CDR3 is TGTGCCAGCAGCCCCTCGAACACTGAAGCTTTCTTT.

This chain links TRBV7-9 with TRBJ2-7; 12 bases map to TRBD2. V shed 4 bases, J shed 4 bases, and the junction held 5 bases outside the gene matches. The CDR3 is made up of 15 amino acids. From germline, CDR1 is SEHNR and CDR2 FQNEAQ (reference sequence). CDR3 bases: TGTGCCAGCAGCTCCGGACTAGCGGGGACTTACGAGCAGTACTTC. The encoded protein is CASSSGLAGTYEQYF. Full variable domain (rest looked up from reference TRBV7-9 and TRBJ2-7): DTGVSQNPRHKITKRGQNVTFRCDPISEHNRLYWYRQTLGQGPEFLTYFQNEAQLEKSRLLSDRFSAERPKGSFSTLEIQRTEQGDSAMYLCASSSGLAGTYEQYFGPGTRLTVT.

V and J are TRBV21-1 and TRBJ2-1; the listed D gene, TRBD1, was not tested against the DNA. TRBV21-1 is annotated as a pseudogene. The CDR3 extends over 17 amino acids. Written as DNA, the CDR3 is TGTGCCAGCAGCAAAAGGGGGATCCTGGTTCGAGCGCATGAGCAGTTCTTC. It codes for CASSKRGILVRAHEQFF.

This chain joins TRBV27 and TRBJ2-7; TRBD1 matches at 8 bases. Trimming cost V 7 bases and J 3 bases; bases outside gene matches: 8. CDR1 is MNHEY and CDR2 is SMNVEV in the germline V gene (reference sequence). The CDR3 has 14 residues. CDR3 region: CASMIGQGLYEQYF. CDR3 sequence (DNA): TGTGCCAGCATGATTGGACAGGGCCTCTACGAGCAGTACTTC.

The chain joins TRBV2 to TRBJ1-2; 7 bases map to TRBD1. CDR3 length equals 12 residues. Germline CDR1 SNHLY, CDR2 FYNNEI. After removal of 2 bases from V and 7 bases from J, the junction contained 1 base not matched to a gene. This CDR3 is CASSEPGGGYTF. The CDR3, as DNA: TGTGCCAGCAGTGAACCAGGGGGTGGCTACACCTTC.

This chain connects TRBV20-1 to TRBJ1-1; no clear D gene. The CDR3 is 10 amino acids. Per the germline V gene, CDR1 is DFQATT and CDR2 is SNEGSKA (reference sequence). The ends were cut back, 3 bases at V and 5 bases at J, with 4 bases in the middle. The CDR3 reads CSASATEAFF. The CDR3 DNA reads as TGCAGTGCTAGTGCGACTGAAGCTTTCTTT.

The rearrangement joins TRBV10-2 to TRBJ2-2; no clear D. The germline V and J ends were trimmed by 2 bases and 2 bases, with 9 bases remaining between them. From germline, CDR1 is WSHSY and CDR2 SAAADI. This CDR3 has 15 amino acids. CDR3 sequence: CASSEGQYNTGELFF. The CDR3 coding sequence is TGCGCCAGCAGTGAGGGCCAGTATAACACCGGGGAGCTGTTTTTT.

J is TRBJ2-5 and V is TRBV11-2, with 10 positions matching TRBD2. Germline V gene sequence: CDR1 SGHAT, CDR2 FQNNGV. CDR3 length: 15 residues. Germline trimming cut 0 bases from V and 5 bases from J; bases unmatched to any gene: 3. CDR3 protein: CASSLEAGGPETQYF. The CDR3 coding sequence is TGTGCCAGCAGCTTAGAAGCGGGAGGGCCGGAGACCCAGTACTTC. Using reference TRBV11-2 and TRBJ2-5 for the parts outside the CDR3, the full variable domain is EAGVAQSPRYKIIEKRQSVAFWCNPISGHATLYWYQQILGQGPKLLIQFQNNGVVDDSQLPKDRFSAERLKGVDSTLKIQPAKLEDSAVYLCASSLEAGGPETQYFGPGTRLLVL.

This sequence joins TRBV2 and TRBJ1-2, with D perhaps TRBD1 (6 bases). The CDR3 is 17 residues long. CDR1 and CDR2 (germline): SNHLY, FYNNEI. Trimming pared 0 bases from V and 8 bases from J, leaving 22 bases between. The CDR3 sequence: CASSEALGGALWRGYTF. The CDR3 DNA reads TGTGCCAGCAGTGAAGCGCTCGGGGGGGCCCTCTGGCGGGGCTACACCTTC.

The V call is TRBV25-1, the J call TRBJ1-1, with unresolved D. This CDR3 has 13 residues. Trimming removed 0 bases from V and 10 bases from J, with 12 bases in between. The germline V gene encodes CDR1 MGHDK and CDR2 SYGVNS. The CDR3 here is CASSEYSSSRAFF. The CDR3, as DNA: TGTGCCAGCAGTGAATATTCGAGTTCGCGAGCTTTCTTT.

The genes are TRBV4-1 and TRBJ1-5; TRBD1 matches at 7 bases. Trimming removed 0 bases from V and 2 bases from J; junction bases left unmatched: 4. The CDR3 covers 16 residues. Germline loops: CDR1 MGHRA, CDR2 YSYEKL. The CDR3 coding sequence is TGCGCCAGCAGCCAAGAAGGTACAGGGGGCAATCAGCCCCAGCATTTT. Its protein is CASSQEGTGGNQPQHF.

The chain couples TRBV24-1 to TRBJ1-5; D possibly corresponds to TRBD1 (6 bases). Trimming left V 4 bases short and J 7 bases short, with 13 bases between. The CDR3 length is 14 residues. Germline V lookup: CDR1 KGHDR, CDR2 SFDVKD. The CDR3 is CATSEPGQSQPQHF. CDR3 bases: TGTGCCACCAGTGAACCCGGACAGAGCCAGCCCCAGCATTTT.

The rearrangement links TRBV2 to TRBJ2-1, with 9 positions matching TRBD2. The V gene end was trimmed by 11 bases and the J gene end by 10 bases; junction bases not matched to a gene: 15. Germline CDR1 reads SNHLY; CDR2 reads FYNNEI. The CDR3 loop spans 14 amino acids. DNA for the CDR3: TGTGCCTCCAGTTTGGTAGCGGGAGACGGAGAGCAGTTCTTC. As protein: CASSLVAGDGEQFF.

The chain carries TRBV3-1 (or the pseudogene TRBV3-2) and TRBJ1-1; D gene unclear. V dropped 0 bases and J dropped 5 bases, with 19 bases sitting between them. The CDR3 is 17 amino acids. CDR1 and CDR2 (germline): LGHDT, YNNKEL (reference sequence). The CDR3 DNA reads as TGTGCCAGCAGCCAAGAGTTTCGGTTCCAATCCCGGACTGAAGCTTTCTTT. Its protein is CASSQEFRFQSRTEAFF.

This clone is a singleton in its sample. V is TRBV7-2 and J is TRBJ2-7, with 7 bases fitting TRBD2. This CDR3 comprises 14 residues. Per germline, CDR1 SGHTA and CDR2 FQGNSA. Trimming cost V 2 bases and J 7 bases; bases outside gene matches: 8. The CDR3 spells CASSLQSHGGEQYF. DNA for the CDR3: TGTGCCAGCAGCTTACAGAGTCACGGGGGGGAGCAGTACTTC. The full variable domain, with the rest looked up from reference TRBV7-2 and TRBJ2-7, is GAGVSQSPSNKVTEKGKDVELRCDPISGHTALYWYRQSLGQGLEFLIYFQGNSAPDKSGLPSDRFSAERTGGSVSTLTIQRTQQEDSAVYLCASSLQSHGGEQYFGPGTRLTVT.

This chain uses TRBV5-5 with TRBJ1-1, with D uncertain. The CDR3 has 14 residues. V dropped 0 bases and J dropped 2 bases, with 8 bases sitting between them. From germline, CDR1 is SGHKS and CDR2 YYEKEE (reference sequence). CDR3 residues: CASSLAPRNTEAFF. The DNA of the CDR3 is TGTGCCAGCAGCTTGGCCCCGCGTAACACTGAAGCTTTCTTT.

This clone was seen once. CDR3 amino acids: CASSFQGPDTQYF. CDR3 nucleotide sequence: TGCGCCAGCAGCTTCCAGGGCCCAGATACGCAGTATTTT. V usage is TRBV5-1 and J usage is TRBJ2-3; the D gene is possibly TRBD1 (5 bases). This CDR3 has 13 amino acids. V gave up 2 bases and J gave up 4 bases, with 8 bases separating them. CDR1 and CDR2 (germline): SGHRS, YFSETQ.

V and J are TRBV7-2 and TRBJ2-1, with 8 bases that match TRBD2. After removal of 4 bases from V and 4 bases from J, the junction contained 6 bases not matched to a gene. The CDR3 consists of 15 residues. The germline CDR1 and CDR2 sequences are SGHTA and FQGNSA. The CDR3 is CASSYRGGPYNEQFF. The DNA of the CDR3 is TGTGCCAGCAGCTACCGGGGGGGCCCTTACAATGAGCAGTTCTTC. Full variable domain (remainder filled in from reference TRBV7-2 and TRBJ2-1): GAGVSQSPSNKVTEKGKDVELRCDPISGHTALYWYRQSLGQGLEFLIYFQGNSAPDKSGLPSDRFSAERTGGSVSTLTIQRTQQEDSAVYLCASSYRGGPYNEQFFGPGTRLTVL.

The CDR3 sequence is CASSVGAGRNNEQFF. The CDR3 nucleotides read TGTGCCAGCAGCGTAGGAGCGGGGCGAAACAATGAGCAGTTCTTC. The chain links TRBV9 to TRBJ2-1; 7 bases are shared with TRBD2. The junction had 5 bases not matched to a gene; V was cut back by 0 bases and J by 5 bases. The CDR3 sequence is 15 residues long. The germline CDR1 and CDR2 sequences are SGDLS and YYNGEE.